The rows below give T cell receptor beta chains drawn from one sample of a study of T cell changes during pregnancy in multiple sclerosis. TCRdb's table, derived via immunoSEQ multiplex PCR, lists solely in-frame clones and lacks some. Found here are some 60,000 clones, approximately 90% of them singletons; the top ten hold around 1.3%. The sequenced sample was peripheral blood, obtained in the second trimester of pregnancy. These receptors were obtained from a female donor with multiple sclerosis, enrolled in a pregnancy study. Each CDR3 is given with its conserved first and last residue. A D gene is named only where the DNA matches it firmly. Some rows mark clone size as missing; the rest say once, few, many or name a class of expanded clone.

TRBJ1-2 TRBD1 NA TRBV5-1 CASSLDRDDYGYTF TGCGCCAGCAGTTTGGACAGGGATGACTATGGCTACACCTTC
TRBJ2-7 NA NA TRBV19 CASSPGQAYEQYF TGTGCCAGTAGTCCCGGACAAGCTTACGAGCAGTACTTC
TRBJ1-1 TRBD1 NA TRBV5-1 CASSLDPGGTEAFF TGCGCCAGCAGCTTGGATCCAGGGGGGACTGAAGCTTTCTTT
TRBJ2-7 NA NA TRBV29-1 CSVLLADSSYEQYF TGCAGCGTTTTACTAGCTGACAGCTCCTACGAGCAGTACTTC
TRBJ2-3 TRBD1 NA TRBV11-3 CASSRQGSTDTQYF TGTGCCAGCAGCCGACAGGGCAGCACAGATACGCAGTATTTT
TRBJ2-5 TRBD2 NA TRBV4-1 CASSQGGLAGLETQYF TGCGCCAGCAGCCAAGGGGGACTAGCGGGGTTGGAGACCCAGTACTTC
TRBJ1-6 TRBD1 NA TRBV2 CASSRPGQGGSPLHF TGTGCCAGCAGCCGGCCGGGACAGGGAGGTTCACCCCTCCACTTT
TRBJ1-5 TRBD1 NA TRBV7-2 CASSYRQGVEQPQHF TGTGCCAGCAGCTATAGACAGGGGGTCGAGCAGCCCCAGCATTTT
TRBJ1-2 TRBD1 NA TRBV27 CATSSGQAYGYTF TGTGCCACCAGCTCCGGACAGGCCTATGGCTACACCTTC
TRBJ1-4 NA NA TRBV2 CASSQDGGANEKLFF TGTGCCAGCAGTCAGGACGGAGGGGCTAATGAAAAACTGTTTTTT
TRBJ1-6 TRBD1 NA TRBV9 CASSSSGTGDSPLHF TGTGCCAGCAGCTCCTCCGGGACAGGGGATTCACCCCTCCACTTT
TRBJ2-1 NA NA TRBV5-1 CASSLASSGLYNEQFF TGCGCCAGCAGCTTGGCCTCGTCGGGTCTCTACAATGAGCAGTTCTTC
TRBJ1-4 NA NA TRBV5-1 CASSSIGRAATNEKLFF TGCGCCAGCAGCTCGATAGGCAGGGCGGCAACTAATGAAAAACTGTTTTTT
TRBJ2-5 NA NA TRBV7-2 CASSAVGAETQYF TGTGCCAGCAGCGCGGTGGGAGCCGAGACCCAGTACTTC
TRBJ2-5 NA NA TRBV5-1 CASSFGGIKAETQYF TGCGCCAGCAGCTTTGGCGGGATAAAGGCGGAGACCCAGTACTTC
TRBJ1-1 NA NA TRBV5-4 CASSFSWNTEAFF TGTGCCAGCAGCTTCAGTTGGAACACTGAAGCTTTCTTT
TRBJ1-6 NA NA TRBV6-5 CASSYSRGLRRPLHF TGTGCCAGCAGTTACTCGAGAGGGTTGAGGCGACCCCTCCACTTT
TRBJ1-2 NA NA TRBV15 CATSRDRFYGYTF TGTGCCACCAGCAGGGACAGATTCTATGGCTACACCTTC
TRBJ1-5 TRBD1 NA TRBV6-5 CASRPGTASNQPQHF TGTGCCAGCAGACCCGGGACAGCTAGCAATCAGCCCCAGCATTTT
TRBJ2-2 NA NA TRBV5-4 CASSTTASTGELFF TGTGCCAGCAGCACAACGGCTAGCACCGGGGAGCTGTTTTTT
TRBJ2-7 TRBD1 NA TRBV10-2 CASRNRQGIYEQYF TGCGCCAGCAGGAACAGACAGGGAATCTACGAGCAGTACTTC
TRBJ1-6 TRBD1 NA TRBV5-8 CASSWGQGAKNSPLHF TGTGCCAGCAGCTGGGGTCAGGGGGCAAAGAATTCACCCCTCCACTTT
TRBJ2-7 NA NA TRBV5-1 CASSSAGDSYEQYF TGCGCCAGCAGCTCAGCAGGGGATTCGTACGAGCAGTACTTC
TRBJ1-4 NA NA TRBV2 CASIGRSNEKLFF TGTGCCAGCATTGGCAGATCAAATGAAAAACTGTTTTTT
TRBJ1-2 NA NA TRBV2 CASSDNSQFYGYTF TGTGCCAGCAGTGATAACAGCCAATTCTATGGCTACACCTTC
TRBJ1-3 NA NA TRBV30 CASTRYRSGNTIYF TGTGCCTCAACTCGTTACCGCTCTGGAAACACCATATATTTT
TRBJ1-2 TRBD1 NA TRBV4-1 CASSPYRGTGLDGYTF TGCGCCAGCAGCCCCTACAGGGGTACTGGGTTGGATGGCTACACCTTC
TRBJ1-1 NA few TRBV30 CAWSWEGEAFF TGTGCCTGGAGTTGGGAGGGTGAAGCTTTCTTT
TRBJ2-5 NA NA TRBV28 CASNSEGETQYF TGTGCCAGCAATTCGGAGGGTGAGACCCAGTACTTC
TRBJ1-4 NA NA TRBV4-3 CASSQPQGLNEKLFF TGCGCCAGCAGCCAACCACAGGGCCTAAATGAAAAACTGTTTTTT
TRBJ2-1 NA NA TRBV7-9 CASSPRPSGVVDNEQFF TGTGCCAGCAGCCCGCGGCCTTCAGGGGTCGTGGATAATGAGCAGTTCTTC
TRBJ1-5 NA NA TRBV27 CASSKFRVDQPQHF TGTGCCAGCAGTAAGTTCAGGGTGGATCAGCCCCAGCATTTT
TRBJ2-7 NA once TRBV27 CASSLQGSSYEQYF TGTGCCAGCAGTTTACAGGGGAGCTCCTACGAGCAGTACTTC
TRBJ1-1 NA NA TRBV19 CASSSAGNTEAFF TGTGCCAGTAGTAGCGCGGGGAACACTGAAGCTTTCTTT
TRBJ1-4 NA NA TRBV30 CAFAREPTNEKLFF TGTGCCTTCGCCCGGGAGCCAACTAATGAAAAACTGTTTTTT
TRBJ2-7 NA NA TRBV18 CASSREALRPFEQYF TGTGCCAGCTCTCGGGAAGCCCTGAGGCCCTTCGAGCAGTACTTC
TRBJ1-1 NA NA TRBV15 CATSRGPGGRTEAFF TGTGCCACCAGCAGAGGTCCGGGTGGGAGGACTGAAGCTTTCTTT
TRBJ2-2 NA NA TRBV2 CASSGWYLNTGELFF TGTGCCAGCAGTGGGTGGTACCTAAACACCGGGGAGCTGTTTTTT
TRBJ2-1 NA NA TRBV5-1 CASTFSGSYNEQFF TGCGCCAGCACCTTTAGCGGCTCCTACAATGAGCAGTTCTTC
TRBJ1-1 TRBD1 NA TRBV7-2 CASSIRTTGPRAFF TGTGCCAGCAGCATCCGTACGACAGGGCCTAGGGCTTTCTTT
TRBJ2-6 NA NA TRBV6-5 CATRALRANVLTF TGTGCCACCCGAGCGCTGAGGGCCAACGTCCTGACTTTC
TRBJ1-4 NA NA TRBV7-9 CASAGRGARASSNEKLFF TGTGCCAGCGCGGGCCGGGGAGCTAGGGCGAGCTCTAATGAAAAACTGTTTTTT
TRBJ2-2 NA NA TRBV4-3 CASSQEVAGQGTGELFF TGCGCCAGCAGCCAAGAAGTAGCGGGACAGGGTACCGGGGAGCTGTTTTTT
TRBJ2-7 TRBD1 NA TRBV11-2 CASSLAGTGGYEQYF TGTGCCAGCAGCTTAGCCGGGACAGGGGGCTACGAGCAGTACTTC
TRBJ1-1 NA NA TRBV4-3 CASSLLDRPGTEAFF TGCGCCAGCAGCCTTCTAGACAGGCCGGGGACTGAAGCTTTCTTT
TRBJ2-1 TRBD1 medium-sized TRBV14 CASSLRDRPNEQFF TGTGCCAGCAGCCTGAGGGACAGGCCTAATGAGCAGTTCTTC
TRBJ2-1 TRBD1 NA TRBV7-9 CASTLMTGTDKLFF TGTGCCAGCACCCTTATGACAGGGACAGACAAACTGTTCTTC
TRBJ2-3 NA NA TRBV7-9 CASSNQATHTDTQYF TGTGCCAGCAGCAACCAGGCCACACACACAGATACGCAGTATTTT
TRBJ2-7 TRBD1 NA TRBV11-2 CASSLDPGQGFYEQYF TGTGCCAGCAGCTTAGACCCCGGACAGGGATTCTACGAGCAGTACTTC
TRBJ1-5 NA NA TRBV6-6 CASSAGTARNQPQHF TGTGCCAGCAGTGCGGGGACGGCCCGAAATCAGCCCCAGCATTTT